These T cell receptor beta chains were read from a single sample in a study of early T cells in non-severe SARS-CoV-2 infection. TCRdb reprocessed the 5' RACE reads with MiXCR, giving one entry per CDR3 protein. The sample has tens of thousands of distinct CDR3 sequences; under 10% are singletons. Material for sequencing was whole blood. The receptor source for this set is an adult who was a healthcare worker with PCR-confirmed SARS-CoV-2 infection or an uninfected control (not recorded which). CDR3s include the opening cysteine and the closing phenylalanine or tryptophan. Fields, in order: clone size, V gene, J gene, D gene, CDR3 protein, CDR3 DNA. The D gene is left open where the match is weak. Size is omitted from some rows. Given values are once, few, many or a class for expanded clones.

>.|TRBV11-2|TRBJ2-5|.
CASSPTGEETQYF
TGTGCCAGCAGCCCCACCGGGGAGGAGACCCAGTACTTC
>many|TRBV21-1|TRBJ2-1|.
CASSKTSGRAGEQFF
TGTGCCAGCAGCAAAACTAGCGGGAGGGCCGGTGAGCAGTTCTTC
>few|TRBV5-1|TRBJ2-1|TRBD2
CASSITSGRANEQFF
TGCGCCAGCAGCATCACTAGCGGGAGGGCCAATGAGCAGTTCTTC
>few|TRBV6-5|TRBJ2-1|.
CASSYGGSYNEQFF
TGTGCCAGCAGTTACGGAGGCTCCTACAATGAGCAGTTCTTC
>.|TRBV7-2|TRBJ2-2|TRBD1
CASSSDRGHTGELFF
TGTGCCAGCAGTTCCGACAGGGGGCACACCGGGGAGCTGTTTTTT
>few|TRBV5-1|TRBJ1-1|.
CASSFSPRDTEAFF
TGCGCCAGCAGCTTTTCCCCTAGGGACACTGAAGCTTTCTTT
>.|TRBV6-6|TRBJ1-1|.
CASTPGRGTEAFF
TGTGCCAGCACCCCAGGGAGGGGCACTGAAGCTTTCTTT
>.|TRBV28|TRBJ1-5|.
CASRTTGSRNQPQHF
TGTGCCAGCAGGACGACGGGGTCCCGCAATCAGCCCCAGCATTTT
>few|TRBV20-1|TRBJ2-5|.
CSARDHVGVQETQYF
TGCAGTGCTAGAGATCACGTCGGGGTCCAAGAGACCCAGTACTTC
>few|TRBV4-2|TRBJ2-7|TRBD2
CASSQGPTSGSGEQYF
TGTGCCAGCAGCCAAGGACCGACTAGCGGGAGTGGTGAGCAGTACTTC
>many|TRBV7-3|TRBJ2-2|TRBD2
CASSLTPAGGTGELFF
TGTGCCAGCAGCTTAACGCCAGCGGGAGGAACCGGGGAGCTGTTTTTT
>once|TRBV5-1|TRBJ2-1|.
CASSTGTPNYNEQFF
TGCGCCAGCAGCACCGGGACTCCTAACTACAATGAGCAGTTCTTC
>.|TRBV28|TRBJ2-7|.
CASSLIQGRYEQYF
TGTGCCAGCAGTTTAATTCAGGGGAGATACGAGCAGTACTTC
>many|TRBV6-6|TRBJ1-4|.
CASSYHRDNEKLFF
TGTGCCAGCAGTTACCACAGGGACAATGAAAAACTGTTTTTT
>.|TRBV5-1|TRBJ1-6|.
CASSLNSADSPLHF
TGCGCCAGCAGCTTGAACTCTGCGGATTCACCCCTCCACTTT
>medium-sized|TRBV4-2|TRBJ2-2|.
CASSERAANTGELFF
TGTGCCAGCAGCGAAAGGGCCGCGAACACCGGGGAGCTGTTTTTT
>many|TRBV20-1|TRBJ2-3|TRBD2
CSARPSGRDTQYF
TGCAGTGCTAGGCCTAGCGGGAGGGATACGCAGTATTTT
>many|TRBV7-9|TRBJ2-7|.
CASSLALGDSAYEQYF
TGTGCCAGCAGCTTAGCGTTAGGGGATTCCGCCTACGAGCAGTACTTC
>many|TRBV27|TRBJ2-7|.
CASSGGTHYYEQYF
TGTGCCAGCTCGGGCGGGACACACTACTACGAGCAGTACTTC
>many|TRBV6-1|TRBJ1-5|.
CASSGAWGQSNQPQHF
TGTGCCAGCAGTGGAGCCTGGGGGCAGAGCAATCAGCCCCAGCATTTT
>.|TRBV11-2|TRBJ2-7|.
CASSHGGETGNYEQYF
TGTGCCAGCAGCCACGGGGGGGAGACAGGGAACTACGAGCAGTACTTC
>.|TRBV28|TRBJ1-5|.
CASSFQGVQPQHF
TGTGCCAGCAGTTTTCAGGGTGTTCAGCCCCAGCATTTT
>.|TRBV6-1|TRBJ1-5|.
CASSEYQISNQPQHF
TGTGCCAGCAGTGAATATCAGATTAGCAATCAGCCCCAGCATTTT
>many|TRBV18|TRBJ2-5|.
CASSPRQETQYF
TGTGCCAGCTCACCCCGGCAAGAGACCCAGTACTTC
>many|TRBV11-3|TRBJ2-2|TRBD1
CASSFRTGGDDTGELFF
TGTGCCAGCAGCTTTAGGACAGGGGGCGATGACACCGGGGAGCTGTTTTTT
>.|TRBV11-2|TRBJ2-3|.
CASSLVGMDTQYF
TGTGCCAGCAGCTTAGTGGGTATGGATACGCAGTATTTT